This T cell receptor beta chain was identified during a study of blood T cell repertoires in COVID-19. Sequencing was performed with immunoSEQ multiplex PCR; in TCRdb, only in-frame clones are kept and a portion is missing. The table has a few hundred thousand clones, approximately 90% seen once. V was cut by 7 bases and J by 6 bases, with 21 bases left in between. CDR3 length equals 15 residues. CDR1 and CDR2 from the germline V gene are SQVTM and ANQGSEA. The receptor was derived from a woman aged 50 to 60 with COVID-19, enrolled during active disease. Sequences were obtained from peripheral blood. The chain employs TRBV29-1 and TRBJ2-2, with TRBD1 as a possible D gene (5 bases). In DNA, the CDR3 is TGCAGCGCCGGTCCTGGGGCAACGAATTCCGGGGAGCTGTTTTTT. Its protein product is CSAGPGATNSGELFF.